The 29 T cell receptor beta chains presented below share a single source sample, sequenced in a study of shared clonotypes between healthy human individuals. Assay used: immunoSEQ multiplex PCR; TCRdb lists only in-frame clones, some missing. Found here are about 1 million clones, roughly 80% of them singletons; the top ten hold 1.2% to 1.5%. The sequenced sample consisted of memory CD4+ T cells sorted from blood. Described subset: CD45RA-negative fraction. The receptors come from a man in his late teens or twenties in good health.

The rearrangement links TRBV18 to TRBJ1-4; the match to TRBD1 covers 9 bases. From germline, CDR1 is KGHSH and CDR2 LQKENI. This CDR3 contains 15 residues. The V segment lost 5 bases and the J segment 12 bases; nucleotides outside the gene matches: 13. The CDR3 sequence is CASSSLKQGARELFF. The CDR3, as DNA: TGTGCCAGCTCATCATTAAAACAGGGGGCGCGAGAACTGTTTTTT.

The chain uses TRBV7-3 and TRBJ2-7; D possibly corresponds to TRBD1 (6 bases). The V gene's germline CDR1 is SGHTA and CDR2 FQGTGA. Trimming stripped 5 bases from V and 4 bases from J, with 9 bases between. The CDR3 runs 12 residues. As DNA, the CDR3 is TGTGCCAGCAGCGTCGACAGGTACGAGCAGTACTTC. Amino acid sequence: CASSVDRYEQYF. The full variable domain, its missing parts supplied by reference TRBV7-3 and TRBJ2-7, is GAGVSQTPSNKVTEKGKYVELRCDPISGHTALYWYRQSLGQGPEFLIYFQGTGAADDSGLPNDRFFAVRPEGSVSTLKIQRTERGDSAVYLCASSVDRYEQYFGPGTRLTVT.

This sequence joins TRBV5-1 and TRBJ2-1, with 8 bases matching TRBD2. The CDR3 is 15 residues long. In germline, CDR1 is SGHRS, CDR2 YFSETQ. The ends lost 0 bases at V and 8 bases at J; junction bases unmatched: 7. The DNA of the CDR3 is TGCGCCAGCAGCTTGGAGGCGGGGGGCCGATATGAGCAGTTCTTC. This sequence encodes CASSLEAGGRYEQFF.

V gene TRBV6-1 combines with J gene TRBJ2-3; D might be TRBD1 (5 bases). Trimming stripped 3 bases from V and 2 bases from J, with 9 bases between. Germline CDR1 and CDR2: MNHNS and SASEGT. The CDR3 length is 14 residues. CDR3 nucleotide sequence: TGTGCCAGCAGTGACAGGGCCTCCACAGATACGCAGTATTTT. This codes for CASSDRASTDTQYF.

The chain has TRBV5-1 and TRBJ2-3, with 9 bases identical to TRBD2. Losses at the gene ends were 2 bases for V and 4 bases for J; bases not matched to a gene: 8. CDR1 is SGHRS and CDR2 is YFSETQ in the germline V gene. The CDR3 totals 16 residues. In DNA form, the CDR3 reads TGCGCCAGCAGCTTCATTAGCGGGAGCAGGTCAGATACGCAGTATTTT. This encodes CASSFISGSRSDTQYF.

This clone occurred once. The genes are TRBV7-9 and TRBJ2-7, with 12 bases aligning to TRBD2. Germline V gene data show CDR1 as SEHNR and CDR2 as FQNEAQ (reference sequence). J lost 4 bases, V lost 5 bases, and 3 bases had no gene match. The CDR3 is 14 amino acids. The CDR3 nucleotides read TGTGCCAGCAGCCCTGGACTAGCGGGATACGAGCAGTACTTC. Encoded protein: CASSPGLAGYEQYF.

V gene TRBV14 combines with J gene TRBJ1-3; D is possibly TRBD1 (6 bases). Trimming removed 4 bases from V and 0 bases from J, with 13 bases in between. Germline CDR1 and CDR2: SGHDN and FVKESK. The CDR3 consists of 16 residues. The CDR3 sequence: CASSPVGQNSGNTIYF. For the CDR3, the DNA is TGTGCCAGCAGCCCCGTGGGACAAAACTCTGGAAACACCATATATTTT.

CDR3 in amino acids: CASSYEGGTEAFF. The CDR3 bases are TGTGCCAGCAGCTACGAGGGGGGAACTGAAGCTTTCTTT. This chain joins TRBV27 and TRBJ1-1, with D perhaps TRBD1 (6 bases). CDR1 and CDR2 (germline): MNHEY, SMNVEV (reference sequence). Trimming removed 6 bases at V and 5 bases at J, with 13 bases between. This CDR3 has 13 amino acids.

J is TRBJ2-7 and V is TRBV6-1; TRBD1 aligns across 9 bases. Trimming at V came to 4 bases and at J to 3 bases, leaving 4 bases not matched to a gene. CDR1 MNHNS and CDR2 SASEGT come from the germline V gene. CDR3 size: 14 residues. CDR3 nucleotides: TGTGCCAGCAGTGTCCGACAGGGGGTCTACGAGCAGTACTTC. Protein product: CASSVRQGVYEQYF.

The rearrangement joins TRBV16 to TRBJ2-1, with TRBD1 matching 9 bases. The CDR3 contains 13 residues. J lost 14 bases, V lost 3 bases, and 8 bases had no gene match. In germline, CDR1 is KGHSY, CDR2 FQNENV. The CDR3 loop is CASSQSTGGAKFF. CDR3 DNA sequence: TGTGCCAGCAGCCAGTCTACAGGGGGCGCTAAGTTCTTC.

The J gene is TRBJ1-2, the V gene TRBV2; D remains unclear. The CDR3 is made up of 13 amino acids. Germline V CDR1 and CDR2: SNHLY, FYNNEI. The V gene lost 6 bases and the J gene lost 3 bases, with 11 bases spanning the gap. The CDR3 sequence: CASRVSYDYGYTF. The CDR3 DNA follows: TGTGCCAGCAGAGTTAGTTACGACTATGGCTACACCTTC.

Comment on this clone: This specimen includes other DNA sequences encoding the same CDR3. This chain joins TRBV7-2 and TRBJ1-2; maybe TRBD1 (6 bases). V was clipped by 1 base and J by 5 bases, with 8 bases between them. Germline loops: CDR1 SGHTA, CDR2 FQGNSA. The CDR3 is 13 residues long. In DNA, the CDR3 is TGTGCCAGCAGCTTAGAAGGGGGGTATGGCTACACCTTC. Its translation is CASSLEGGYGYTF.

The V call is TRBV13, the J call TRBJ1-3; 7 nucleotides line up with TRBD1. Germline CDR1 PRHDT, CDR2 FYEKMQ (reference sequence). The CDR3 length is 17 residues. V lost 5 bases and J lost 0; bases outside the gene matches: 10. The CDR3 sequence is CASSRWTGKGSGNTIYF. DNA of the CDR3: TGTGCCAGCAGCCGCTGGACAGGAAAAGGCTCTGGAAACACCATATATTTT. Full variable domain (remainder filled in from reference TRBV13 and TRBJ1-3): AAGVIQSPRHLIKEKRETATLKCYPIPRHDTVYWYQQGPGQDPQFLISFYEKMQSDKGSIPDRFSAQQFSDYHSELNMSSLELGDSALYFCASSRWTGKGSGNTIYFGEGSWLTVV.

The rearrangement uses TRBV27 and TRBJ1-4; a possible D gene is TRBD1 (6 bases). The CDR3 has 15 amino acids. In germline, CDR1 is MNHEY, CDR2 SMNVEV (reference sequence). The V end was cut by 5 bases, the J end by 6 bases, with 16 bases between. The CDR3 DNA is TGTGCCAGCAGTCCAGGGGTGAGCGGTTATGAAAAACTGTTTTTT. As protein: CASSPGVSGYEKLFF.

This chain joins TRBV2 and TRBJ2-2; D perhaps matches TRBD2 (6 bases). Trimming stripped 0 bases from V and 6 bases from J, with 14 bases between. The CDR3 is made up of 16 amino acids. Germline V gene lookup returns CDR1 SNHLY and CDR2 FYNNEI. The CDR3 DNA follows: TGTGCCAGCAGTGAAGCGGGGCTAGCGTACCCCGGGGAGCTGTTTTTT. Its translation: CASSEAGLAYPGELFF.

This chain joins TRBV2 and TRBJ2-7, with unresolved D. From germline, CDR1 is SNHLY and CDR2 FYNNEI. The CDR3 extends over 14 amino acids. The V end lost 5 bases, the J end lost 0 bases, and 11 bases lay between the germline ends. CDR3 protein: CASSPDWSSYEQYF. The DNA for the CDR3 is TGTGCCAGCAGTCCTGACTGGAGCTCCTACGAGCAGTACTTC.

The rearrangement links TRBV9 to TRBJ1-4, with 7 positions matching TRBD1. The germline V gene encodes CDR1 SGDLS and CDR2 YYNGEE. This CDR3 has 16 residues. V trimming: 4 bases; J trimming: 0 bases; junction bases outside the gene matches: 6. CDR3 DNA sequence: TGTGCCAGCAGCCCCAGACAGGGAGCAACTAATGAAAAACTGTTTTTT. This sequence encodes CASSPRQGATNEKLFF.

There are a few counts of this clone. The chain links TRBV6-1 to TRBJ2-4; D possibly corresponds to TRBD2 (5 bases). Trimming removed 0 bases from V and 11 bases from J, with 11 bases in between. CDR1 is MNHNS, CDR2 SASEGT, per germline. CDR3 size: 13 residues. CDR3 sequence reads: CASSEARTSLQYF. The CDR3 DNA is TGTGCCAGCAGTGAAGCGAGGACTTCCCTTCAGTACTTC.

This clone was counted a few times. The CDR3 protein is CASSEGGRKDEQYF. The CDR3 DNA reads as TGCGCCAGCAGTGAGGGCGGGAGGAAGGACGAGCAGTACTTC. The chain couples TRBV10-1 to TRBJ2-7, with 8 bases fitting TRBD2. With 2 bases clipped from V and 5 bases from J, the junction kept 5 bases outside the gene matches. The CDR3 has 14 amino acids. Per germline, CDR1 WNHNN and CDR2 SYGVQD (reference sequence).

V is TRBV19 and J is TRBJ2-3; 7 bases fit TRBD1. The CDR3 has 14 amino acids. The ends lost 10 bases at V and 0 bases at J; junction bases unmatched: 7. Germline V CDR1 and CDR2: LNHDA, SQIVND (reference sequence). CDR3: CATVNRGSTDTQYF. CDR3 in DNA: TGTGCCACGGTGAACAGGGGCAGCACAGATACGCAGTATTTT.

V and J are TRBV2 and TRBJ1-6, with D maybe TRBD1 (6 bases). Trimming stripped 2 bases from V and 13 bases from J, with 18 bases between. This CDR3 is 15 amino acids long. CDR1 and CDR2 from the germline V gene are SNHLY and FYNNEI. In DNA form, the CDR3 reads TGTGCCAGCAGTGAATCGGCAGGGGCCCTACGGCCCCTCCACTTT. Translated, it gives CASSESAGALRPLHF.

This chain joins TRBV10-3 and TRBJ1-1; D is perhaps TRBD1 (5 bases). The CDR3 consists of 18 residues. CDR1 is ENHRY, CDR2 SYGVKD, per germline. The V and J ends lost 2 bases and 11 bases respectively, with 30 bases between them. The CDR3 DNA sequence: TGTGCCATCAGTGAGGATAAAATGGGGTCGGGGCCCGTAGGGGAGGCTTTCTTT. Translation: CAISEDKMGSGPVGEAFF.

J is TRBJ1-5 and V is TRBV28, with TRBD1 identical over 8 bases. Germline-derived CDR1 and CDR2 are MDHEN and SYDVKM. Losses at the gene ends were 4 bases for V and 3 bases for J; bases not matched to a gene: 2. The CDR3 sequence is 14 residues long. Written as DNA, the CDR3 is TGTGCCAGCAGTTGGACAGGGAACAATCAGCCCCAGCATTTT. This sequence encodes CASSWTGNNQPQHF.

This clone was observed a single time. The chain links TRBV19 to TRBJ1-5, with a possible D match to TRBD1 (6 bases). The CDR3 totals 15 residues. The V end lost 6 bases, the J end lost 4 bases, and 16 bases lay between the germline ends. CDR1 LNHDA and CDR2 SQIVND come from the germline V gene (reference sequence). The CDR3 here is CASSQLSQGNQPQHF. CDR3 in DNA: TGTGCCAGTAGCCAATTAAGTCAGGGGAATCAGCCCCAGCATTTT.

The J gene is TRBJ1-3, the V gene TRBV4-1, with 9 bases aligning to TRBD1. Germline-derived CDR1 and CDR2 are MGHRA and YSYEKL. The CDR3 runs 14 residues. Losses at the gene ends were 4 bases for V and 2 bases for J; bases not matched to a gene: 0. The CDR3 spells CASSRQGAGNTIYF. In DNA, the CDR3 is TGCGCCAGCAGCCGACAGGGGGCTGGAAACACCATATATTTT.

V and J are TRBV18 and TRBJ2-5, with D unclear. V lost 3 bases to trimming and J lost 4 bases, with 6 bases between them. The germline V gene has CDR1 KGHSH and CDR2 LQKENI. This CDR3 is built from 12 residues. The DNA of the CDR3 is TGTGCCAGCTCACCGGGGTCAGAGACCCAGTACTTC. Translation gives CASSPGSETQYF. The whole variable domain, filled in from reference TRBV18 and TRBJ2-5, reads NAGVMQNPRHLVRRRGQEARLRCSPMKGHSHVYWYRQLPEEGLKFMVYLQKENIIDESGMPKERFSAEFPKEGPSILRIQQVVRGDSAAYFCASSPGSETQYFGPGTRLLVL.

For the CDR3, the DNA is TGTGCCAGCAGGGGGACGGGCGGCAGGGCTTATGGCTACACCTTC. This codes for CASRGTGGRAYGYTF. This chain uses TRBV28 with TRBJ1-2; TRBD1 is a possible D gene (5 bases). This CDR3 has 15 residues. The V gene's germline CDR1 is MDHEN and CDR2 SYDVKM. Trimming shortened V by 6 bases and J by 5 bases, and 19 bases separated the two germline ends.

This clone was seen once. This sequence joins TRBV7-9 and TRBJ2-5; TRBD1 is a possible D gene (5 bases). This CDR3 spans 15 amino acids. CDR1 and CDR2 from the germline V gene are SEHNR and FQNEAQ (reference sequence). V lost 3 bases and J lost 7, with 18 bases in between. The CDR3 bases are TGTGCCAGCAGCTTGCTGATGACAGCCCTTTGGACCCAGTACTTC. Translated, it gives CASSLLMTALWTQYF. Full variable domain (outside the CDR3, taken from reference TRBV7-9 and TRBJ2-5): DTGVSQNPRHKITKRGQNVTFRCDPISEHNRLYWYRQTLGQGPEFLTYFQNEAQLEKSRLLSDRFSAERPKGSFSTLEIQRTEQGDSAMYLCASSLLMTALWTQYFGPGTRLLVL.

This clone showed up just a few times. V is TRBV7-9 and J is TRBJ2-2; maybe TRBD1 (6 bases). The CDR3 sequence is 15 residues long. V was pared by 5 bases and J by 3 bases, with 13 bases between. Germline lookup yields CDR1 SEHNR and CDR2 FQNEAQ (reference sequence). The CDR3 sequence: CASSPPGHYTGELFF. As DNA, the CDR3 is TGTGCCAGCAGCCCTCCGGGACACTACACCGGGGAGCTGTTTTTT.